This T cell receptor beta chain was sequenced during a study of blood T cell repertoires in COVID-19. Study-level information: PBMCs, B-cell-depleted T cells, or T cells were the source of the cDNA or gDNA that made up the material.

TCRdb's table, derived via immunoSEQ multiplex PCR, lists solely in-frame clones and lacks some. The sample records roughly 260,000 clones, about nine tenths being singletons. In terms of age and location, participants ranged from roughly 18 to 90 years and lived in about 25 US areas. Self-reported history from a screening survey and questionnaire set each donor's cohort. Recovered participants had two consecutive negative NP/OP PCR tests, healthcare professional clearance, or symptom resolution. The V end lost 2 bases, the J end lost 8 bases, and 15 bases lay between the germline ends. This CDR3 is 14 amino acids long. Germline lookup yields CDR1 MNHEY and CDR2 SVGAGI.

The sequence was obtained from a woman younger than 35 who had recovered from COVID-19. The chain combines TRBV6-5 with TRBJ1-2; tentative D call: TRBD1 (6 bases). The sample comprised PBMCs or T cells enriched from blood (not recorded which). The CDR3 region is CASSYGAGVGGYTF. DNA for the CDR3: TGTGCCAGCAGTTACGGCGCAGGGGTCGGGGGCTACACCTTC.